The clone carrying this TCR beta chain was observed a single time. Its antigen is still unknown. This sample stems from a study of shared clonotypes between healthy human individuals. Study-wide results and caveats: Blood was the sole source, and tissue repertoires probably differ.

Several immunoSEQ 96-well plates shared each subset's DNA, each plate a replicate. Generated by immunoSEQ multiplex PCR, the TCRdb table keeps only in-frame clones and is missing some. The sample contains 2 million to 2.5 million clones, 90% to 95% of which appear only once. Germline V CDR1 and CDR2: SGHTA, FQGTGA. The V end was cut by 5 bases, the J end by 6 bases, with 14 bases between. This CDR3 spans 13 amino acids. The study drew all its donors from Caucasian adults living in Nashville, Tennessee. The sequenced sample was naive CD4+ T cells from PBMCs. Subset indicated: CD45RA+ positively selected. The source is a man in his late teens or twenties in good health. Some clones in this sample may be carry-over from other donors' samples. The chain carries TRBV7-3 and TRBJ2-7; tentatively, D is TRBD2 (7 bases). The CDR3 is CASSVLGGAEQYF. In DNA form, the CDR3 reads TGTGCCAGCAGCGTACTAGGGGGGGCCGAGCAGTACTTC.